These T cell receptor beta chains were read from a single sample in a study of Graves' ophthalmopathy and Graves' hyperthyroidism. One entry per CDR3 protein results from TCRdb running MiXCR on the multiplex PCR reads. The data hold 650,000 to 900,000 distinct CDR3 sequences, with roughly 40% observed a single time. The specimen was peripheral blood. The source of these receptors is an adult man with Graves' ophthalmopathy. Both conserved end residues are part of each CDR3. D genes are given only for firm matches. Not all rows give a size; the values are once, few, many and, for expanded clones, a class.

>TRBV12-3/TRBV12-4|many|TRBJ2-7|.|14
CASSSRGSSYEQYF
TGTGCCAGCTCCTCTCGGGGTAGCTCCTACGAGCAGTACTTC
>TRBV4-3|few|TRBJ2-7|.|19
CASSHHQISNRVLTYEQYF
TGCGCCAGCAGCCACCACCAGATTTCAAACAGGGTCTTAACCTACGAGCAGTACTTC
>TRBV7-6|few|TRBJ1-1|TRBD1|14
CASSLRQGYTEAFF
TGTGCCAGCAGCTTAAGACAGGGGTACACTGAAGCTTTCTTT
>TRBV10-3|many|TRBJ2-5|.|13
CAISESRGETQYF
TGTGCCATCAGTGAGTCAAGGGGAGAGACCCAGTACTTC
>TRBV11-2|.|TRBJ1-6|.|15
CASSQAGSYNSPLHF
TGTGCCAGCAGCCAAGCCGGGTCTTATAATTCACCCCTCCACTTT
>TRBV15|many|TRBJ1-4|.|15
CATSRDSAPQEKLFF
TGTGCCACCAGCAGAGATTCAGCGCCCCAAGAAAAACTGTTTTTT
>TRBV24-1|.|TRBJ1-1|TRBD1|16
CATSDPGTGGWAEAFF
TGTGCCACCAGTGATCCCGGGACAGGGGGTTGGGCTGAAGCTTTCTTT
>TRBV27|few|TRBJ1-5|.|13
CASSRTAYQPQHF
TGTGCCAGCAGTAGGACGGCCTATCAGCCCCAGCATTTT
>TRBV19|.|TRBJ1-5|.|16
CASSANSGVGNQPQHF
TGTGCCAGTAGTGCTAACTCAGGGGTTGGAAATCAGCCCCAGCATTTT
>TRBV12-3/TRBV12-4|.|TRBJ1-4|.|16
CASSQTTATTNEKLFF
TGTGCCAGCAGTCAAACGACGGCTACAACTAATGAAAAACTGTTTTTT
>TRBV7-9|once|TRBJ1-6|.|14
CASGLDMGNSPLHF
TGTGCCAGCGGCTTAGACATGGGTAATTCACCCCTCCACTTT
>TRBV12-3/TRBV12-4|few|TRBJ1-4|TRBD1|15
CASSFFGDRNEKLFF
TGTGCCAGCAGTTTCTTTGGGGACAGGAATGAAAAACTGTTTTTT
>TRBV25-1|.|TRBJ2-2|.|14
CASSITGMTGELFF
TGTGCCAGCAGCATTACAGGGATGACCGGGGAGCTGTTTTTT
>TRBV20-1|few|TRBJ1-1|.|12
CSARDWGTEAFF
TGCAGTGCTAGAGATTGGGGAACTGAAGCTTTCTTT
>TRBV24-1|few|TRBJ2-7|.|14
CATSDPPDSYEQYF
TGTGCCACCAGTGACCCCCCGGACAGCTACGAGCAGTACTTC
>TRBV9|few|TRBJ2-7|.|15
CASSPRSNREYEQYF
TGTGCCAGCAGCCCCCGCTCGAACAGGGAGTACGAGCAGTACTTC
>TRBV7-9|many|TRBJ1-2|TRBD1|15
CASSLDGQAPSGYTF
TGTGCCAGCAGCTTAGATGGACAGGCACCCAGCGGCTACACCTTC
>TRBV7-8|.|TRBJ1-6|.|15
CASSFHVLYNSPLHF
TGTGCCAGCAGTTTTCACGTTCTCTATAATTCACCCCTCCACTTT
>TRBV19|many|TRBJ1-5|TRBD1|13
CASSQDREEPQHF
TGTGCCAGTAGTCAAGACAGGGAAGAGCCCCAGCATTTT
>TRBV29-1|many|TRBJ1-4|.|12
CSVDGGNEKLFF
TGCAGCGTTGATGGGGGGAATGAAAAACTGTTTTTT
>TRBV20-1|.|TRBJ2-5|.|17
CSGAVMRRRGGRETQYF
TGCAGTGGAGCGGTGATGCGAAGGCGTGGGGGGCGAGAGACCCAGTACTTC
>TRBV5-1|few|TRBJ2-7|.|14
CASSLVRDAYEQYF
TGCGCCAGCAGCTTGGTCAGGGATGCCTACGAGCAGTACTTC
>TRBV6-1|.|TRBJ2-7|TRBD2|13
CASSAGLAGEQYF
TGTGCCAGCAGTGCAGGACTAGCGGGTGAGCAGTACTTC
>TRBV20-1|.|TRBJ2-5|.|15
CSAPGGGHLNQPQYF
TGCAGTGCCCCCGGCGGGGGACACTTGAATCAGCCCCAGTACTTC
>TRBV11-1|.|TRBJ1-2|.|16
CASSLEAVTGAYGYTF
TGTGCCAGCAGCTTGGAGGCTGTAACGGGGGCCTATGGCTACACCTTC
>TRBV4-1|few|TRBJ1-6|.|16
CASSHGTGLGGSPLHF
TGCGCCAGCAGCCACGGTACCGGGTTAGGAGGTTCACCCCTCCACTTT
>TRBV7-9|.|TRBJ2-7|TRBD2|14
CASSSGGGAFEQYF
TGTGCCAGCAGCTCGGGCGGGGGGGCGTTCGAGCAGTACTTC
>TRBV25-1|.|TRBJ1-6|.|13
CASSVFTDSPLHF
TGTGCCAGCAGTGTTTTCACGGATTCACCCCTCCACTTT
>TRBV5-8|.|TRBJ2-7|TRBD1|15
CASSSGQGGPYEQYF
TGTGCCAGCAGCTCGGGACAGGGCGGCCCTTACGAGCAGTACTTC
>TRBV7-9|few|TRBJ1-2|.|15
CASSSDYRRGYGYTF
TGTGCCAGCAGCTCGGACTATCGACGAGGCTATGGCTACACCTTC
>TRBV7-9|.|TRBJ1-1|TRBD1|16
CASRSGTGSMNTEAFF
TGTGCCAGCAGATCCGGGACAGGAAGCATGAACACTGAAGCTTTCTTT